This T cell receptor beta chain comes out of a study of cytomegalovirus exposure and HLA in healthy donors. Overall study findings and caveats: Donors belonging to an Asian-associated ancestry cluster reportedly showed fewer N-insertions in productive TCRs than the roughly 670-donor mean, according to what a later analysis found. HLA alleles showed associations with about 15,000 TCR beta sequences in a later analysis, at a 0.05 false discovery rate.

Turning to this clone: The antigen remains undetermined.

The PCR had 60 Vbeta and 13 Jbeta primers. The table came from immunoSEQ multiplex PCR; TCRdb's copy has only in-frame clones and leaves some out. Here the sample spans 200,000 to 250,000 clones, around 85% being singletons. Sequencing used PBMCs. The TCR sequence derives from a man aged 50 to 59 in good health and CMV-seronegative.

The CDR3 DNA is TGTGCCAGCAGGGGACTAGCGGACGAGCAGTACTTC. The encoded protein is CASRGLADEQYF. The chain uses TRBV2 and TRBJ2-7; 11 bases line up with TRBD2. The V gene end was trimmed by 6 bases and the J gene end by 5 bases; junction bases not matched to a gene: 0. Germline CDR1 reads SNHLY; CDR2 reads FYNNEI. The CDR3 sequence is 12 residues long.